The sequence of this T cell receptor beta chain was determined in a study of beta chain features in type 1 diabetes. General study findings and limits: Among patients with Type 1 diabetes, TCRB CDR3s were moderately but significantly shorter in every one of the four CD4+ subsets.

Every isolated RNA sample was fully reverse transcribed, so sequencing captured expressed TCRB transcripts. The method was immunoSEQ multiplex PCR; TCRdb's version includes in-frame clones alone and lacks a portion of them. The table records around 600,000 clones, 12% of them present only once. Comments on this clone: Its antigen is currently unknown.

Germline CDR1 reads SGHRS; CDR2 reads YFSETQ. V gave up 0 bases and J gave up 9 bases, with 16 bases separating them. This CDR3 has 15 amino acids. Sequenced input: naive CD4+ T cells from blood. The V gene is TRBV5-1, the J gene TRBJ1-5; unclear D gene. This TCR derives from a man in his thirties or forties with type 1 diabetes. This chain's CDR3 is CASSLEPAAQRPQHF. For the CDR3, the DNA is TGCGCCAGCAGCTTGGAGCCGGCAGCCCAAAGGCCCCAGCATTTT.